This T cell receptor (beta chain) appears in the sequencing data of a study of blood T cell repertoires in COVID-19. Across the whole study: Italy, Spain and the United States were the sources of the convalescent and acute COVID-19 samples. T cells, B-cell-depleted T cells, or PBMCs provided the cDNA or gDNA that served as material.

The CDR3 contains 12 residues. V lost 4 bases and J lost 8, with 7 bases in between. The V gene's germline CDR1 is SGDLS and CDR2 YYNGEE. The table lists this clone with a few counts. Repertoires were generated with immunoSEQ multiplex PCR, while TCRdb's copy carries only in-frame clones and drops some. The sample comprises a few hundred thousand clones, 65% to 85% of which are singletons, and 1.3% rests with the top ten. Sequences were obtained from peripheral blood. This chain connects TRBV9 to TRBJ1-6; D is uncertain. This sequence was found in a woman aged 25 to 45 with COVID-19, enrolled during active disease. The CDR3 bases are TGTGCCAGCAGCCCACTTGATTCACCCCTCCACTTT. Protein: CASSPLDSPLHF.